This T cell receptor (beta chain) is from a study of PD-1 blockade in classical Hodgkin lymphoma. The study's findings and limits: A reduction in baseline TCR diversity was reportedly seen in newly diagnosed patients relative to healthy donors. Patients who began taking nivolumab under 1 year after ASCT were left out. A significant rise in TCR diversity was seen by C4D1 for CD4+ cells but not for CD8+ cells.

Every patient was affected by relapse after autologous stem cell transplantation, while exposure to brentuximab vedotin was not uniform. This table comes from immunoSEQ multiplex PCR, and its TCRdb copy is limited to in-frame clones, with some not included. This table has over 25,000 clones, about two thirds appearing once. Of note for this clone: As yet, its antigen is unknown.

V lost 1 base, J lost 9 bases, and 13 bases lay in between. The germline gives CDR1 LGHNA, CDR2 YSLEER. CDR3 length: 15 residues. The TCR originated in a human donor with classical Hodgkin lymphoma. The input for sequencing was peripheral blood mononuclear cells (PBMCs), taken before the second cycle of nivolumab. The chain combines TRBV4-3 with TRBJ1-6; a possible D gene is TRBD1 (5 bases). The CDR3 region has the DNA TGCGCCAGCAGCCAAGGTCAGGGTAGAGGTTCACCCCTCCACTTT. Amino acid sequence: CASSQGQGRGSPLHF.